A single sample gave rise to the 13 T cell receptor beta chains below, sequenced in a study of T cell repertoires in cytomegalovirus infection. In TCRdb, the reads were re-called with MiXCR into one record per CDR3 protein. The repertoire consists of some 350,000 distinct CDR3 sequences, with just under 30% occurring once and the leading ten covering around 18%. For these receptors, no antigen is known. The sample consisted of cultured PBMCs, taken from culture after CMV antigen stimulation. The receptors originated from a human donor in good health (CMV status not recorded). Some clones in this sample may be carry-over from other donors' samples.

The rearrangement links TRBV7-9 to TRBJ2-5; D remains ambiguous. V was trimmed by 5 bases and J by 5 bases, leaving 6 bases between them. Germline CDR1 and CDR2: SEHNR and FQNEAQ (reference sequence). The CDR3 covers 11 residues. The CDR3 DNA reads as TGTGCCAGCAGCAAGCATGAGACCCAGTACTTC. Its protein product is CASSKHETQYF.

This clonotype was observed a few times. The CDR3 is CASSEADRSYNEQFF. DNA for the CDR3: TGTGCCAGCAGTGAAGCGGACAGGAGCTACAATGAGCAGTTCTTC. The genes are TRBV6-1 and TRBJ2-1, with TRBD1 identical over 7 bases. Germline trimming cut 0 bases from V and 3 bases from J; bases unmatched to any gene: 2. The CDR3 is 15 residues long. Germline-derived CDR1 and CDR2 are MNHNS and SASEGT.

Only a few counts were recorded for this clonotype. In DNA form, the CDR3 reads TGTGCCAGCAGCCCTATTAGACTAGCGGTCTCCTACGAGCAGTACTTC. This encodes CASSPIRLAVSYEQYF. The chain recombines TRBV28 with TRBJ2-7; TRBD2 matches at 9 bases. The CDR3 runs to 16 residues. CDR1 is MDHEN, CDR2 SYDVKM, per germline. The V segment lost 6 bases and the J segment 0 bases; nucleotides outside the gene matches: 9.

The rearrangement links TRBV2 to TRBJ1-4, with D perhaps TRBD1 (5 bases). V shed 7 bases and J shed 4 bases, with 16 bases lying between them. The V gene's germline CDR1 is SNHLY and CDR2 FYNNEI. This CDR3 region has 15 residues. The CDR3 coding sequence is TGTGCCAGCAAAGGGGAACAGGTCCGTAATGAAAAACTGTTTTTT. Amino acids: CASKGEQVRNEKLFF.

In regard to this clonotype: A much larger clone is a single base away; this may be a read error. J is TRBJ2-7 and V is TRBV7-8, with 8 bases lining up with TRBD1. The CDR3 extends over 14 amino acids. Germline CDR1 SGHVS, CDR2 FQNEAQ. The V segment lost 5 bases and the J segment 2 bases; nucleotides outside the gene matches: 5. CDR3 nucleotides: TGTGCCAGCAGCCCCCGGGACAGGACCTACGAGCAGTACTTC. It encodes CASSPRDRTYEQYF.

This clonotype was counted ten times or more. The V call is TRBV7-9, the J call TRBJ1-3, with D perhaps matching TRBD1 (6 bases). CDR1 is SEHNR, CDR2 FQNEAQ, per germline (reference sequence). This CDR3 comprises 16 residues. Trimming removed 6 bases from V and 6 bases from J, with 21 bases in between. The CDR3 reads CASSFGGFGGVNTIYF. For the CDR3, the DNA is TGTGCCAGCAGTTTCGGGGGCTTCGGCGGGGTAAACACCATATATTTT. The variable domain in full, completed from reference TRBV7-9 and TRBJ1-3, reads DTGVSQNPRHKITKRGQNVTFRCDPISEHNRLYWYRQTLGQGPEFLTYFQNEAQLEKSRLLSDRFSAERPKGSFSTLEIQRTEQGDSAMYLCASSFGGFGGVNTIYFGEGSWLTVV.

In this sample, this clonotype turned up a few times. The J gene is TRBJ1-2, the V gene TRBV6-1; 9 bases line up with TRBD1. The CDR3 length is 14 residues. The J segment lost 5 bases and the V segment lost 3 bases, leaving 4 bases of the junction unmatched. Germline CDR1 is MNHNS and CDR2 is SASEGT. The CDR3 loop reads CASSDLTGGYGYTF. In nucleotides, the CDR3 is TGTGCCAGCAGTGACCTGACAGGGGGGTATGGCTACACCTTC.

There are a few counts of this clonotype. This chain links TRBV4-2 with TRBJ2-7; 8 positions match TRBD2. V trimming: 0 bases; J trimming: 3 bases; junction bases outside the gene matches: 10. This CDR3 is built from 17 residues. In germline, CDR1 is LGHNA, CDR2 YNFKEQ. This chain's CDR3 is CASSQDAGRGVRYEQYF. CDR3 sequence (DNA): TGTGCCAGCAGCCAAGATGCGGGGCGGGGGGTCCGCTACGAGCAGTACTTC.

For this clonotype: No conserved phenylalanine or tryptophan is present at the end of the CDR3, so a read error is the likely explanation. The rearrangement joins TRBV6-2 or TRBV6-3 to TRBJ1-2; no reliable D call. The CDR3 covers 16 residues. Germline loops: CDR1 MNHEY, CDR2 SVGEGT. V lost 5 bases to trimming and J lost 1 base, with 17 bases between them. The CDR3 region has the DNA TGTGCCAGCAGTGAAGTAATCCAGAACAGTAACTATGGCTACACCTCC. It codes for CASSEVIQNSNYGYTS.

The rearrangement joins TRBV19 to TRBJ2-2; D remains unclear. The V end was cut by 5 bases, the J end by 0 bases, with 13 bases between. The germline CDR1 and CDR2 sequences are LNHDA and SQIVND (reference sequence). There are 16 residues in the CDR3. The CDR3 sequence: CASSDSLFSNTGELFF. CDR3 coding DNA: TGTGCCAGTAGTGATAGCTTATTTTCGAACACCGGGGAGCTGTTTTTT.

The J gene is TRBJ1-1, the V gene TRBV5-1; the D gene is possibly TRBD1 (6 bases). This CDR3 has 13 amino acids. Trimming pared 4 bases from V and 4 bases from J, leaving 11 bases between. Germline V gives CDR1 SGHRS, CDR2 YFSETQ. The DNA of the CDR3 is TGCGCCAGCAGCCCACCCAGGGGCACTGAAGCTTTCTTT. Translated, it gives CASSPPRGTEAFF.

V is TRBV7-9 and J is TRBJ1-1; TRBD1 matches 8 bases. V shed 5 bases, J shed 8 bases, and the junction held 10 bases outside the gene matches. This CDR3 is built from 14 residues. Germline V gene sequence: CDR1 SEHNR, CDR2 FQNEAQ (reference sequence). The DNA of the CDR3 is TGTGCCAGCAGCCTCGGACAGGGACTTCAAGAAGCTTTCTTT. Translating gives CASSLGQGLQEAFF.

The chain is built from TRBV11-2 and TRBJ2-3; D is possibly TRBD2 (5 bases). Germline-derived CDR1 and CDR2 are SGHAT and FQNNGV. Trimming left V 4 bases short and J 4 bases short, with 12 bases between. The CDR3 has 14 residues. CDR3 sequence reads: CASSSSLGADTQYF. The CDR3 DNA is TGTGCCAGCAGCTCCTCCCTCGGGGCAGATACGCAGTATTTT. The full variable domain, rest sourced from reference TRBV11-2 and TRBJ2-3, is EAGVAQSPRYKIIEKRQSVAFWCNPISGHATLYWYQQILGQGPKLLIQFQNNGVVDDSQLPKDRFSAERLKGVDSTLKIQPAKLEDSAVYLCASSSSLGADTQYFGPGTRLTVL.